The 3 T cell receptor beta chains reported below all come from one sample, sequenced in a study of metastatic and nonmetastatic thyroid tumors. TCRdb re-called the PCR reads with MiXCR. The sample includes over 15,000 clones, 9.5% to 15% seen only once; the top ten take less than 35%. Thyroid surgery took place with no prior treatment in any patient. Material: blood. The source of these receptors is a female donor with papillary thyroid cancer or a benign thyroid nodule (not recorded which). Some clones in this sample may be carry-over from other donors' samples.

This clone is deemed large. The chain is built from TRBV6-1 and TRBJ2-7, with D possibly matching TRBD1 (6 bases). From germline, CDR1 is MNHNS and CDR2 SASEGT. Trimming pared 5 bases from V and 3 bases from J, leaving 11 bases between. This CDR3 contains 13 residues. For the CDR3, the DNA is TGTGCCAGCAGTCAGGGGAGCGGCTACGAGCAGTACTTC. It specifies CASSQGSGYEQYF.

By sample fraction, this clone is medium-sized (0.01 to 0.1%). The CDR3 reads CASIGGGTYEQYF. The DNA of the CDR3 is TGTGCCAGCATAGGTGGGGGAACCTACGAGCAGTACTTC. The gene calls are TRBV6-1 and TRBJ2-7; possibly TRBD1 or TRBD2 for D (5 bases each). This CDR3 is 13 amino acids long. V was cut by 7 bases and J by 2 bases, with 12 bases left in between. CDR1 and CDR2 from the germline V gene are MNHNS and SASEGT.

This clone was detected many times. The genes are TRBV11-2 and TRBJ2-2, with a weak D call TRBD2 (5 bases). The V end lost 4 bases, the J end lost 7 bases, and 16 bases lay between the germline ends. The germline V gene has CDR1 SGHAT and CDR2 FQNNGV. This CDR3 is 15 amino acids long. This chain's CDR3 is CASSSLTRYGGELFF. CDR3 DNA sequence: TGTGCCAGCAGCTCACTCACTAGGTACGGCGGGGAGCTGTTTTTT.